The 10 T cell receptor beta chains given below trace back to one sample, sequenced in a study of blood T cells in healthy people across ages. Combining a sample-barcoded 5' primer with a J-beta primer mix, a second PCR ran for about 6 to 11 cycles. TCRdb independently ran MiXCR on the 5' RACE reads; one entry per CDR3 protein. Altogether over 700,000 distinct CDR3 sequences are present, approximately 53% being singletons, with the ten largest covering 41%. Sequenced sample: blood. Source of these receptors: a man aged 80 or over in good health.

The rearrangement uses TRBV24-1 and TRBJ2-1; 9 bases line up with TRBD2. Per germline, CDR1 KGHDR and CDR2 SFDVKD. The length of the CDR3 is 16 residues. V trimming: 3 bases; J trimming: 4 bases; junction bases outside the gene matches: 6. CDR3 sequence (DNA): TGTGCCACCAGTGATATCGCGGGAGGGCCTTACAATGAGCAGTTCTTC. It encodes CATSDIAGGPYNEQFF.

This clonotype has just a few counts. This chain connects TRBV3-1 to TRBJ2-3, with D tentatively TRBD1 (6 bases). Germline V gene data show CDR1 as LGHDT and CDR2 as YNNKEL (reference sequence). This CDR3 has 14 amino acids. Trimming took off 0 bases at V and 8 bases at J, with 12 bases between the two ends. CDR3 sequence: CASSQDLGASTQYF. The DNA for the CDR3 is TGTGCCAGCAGCCAAGATTTGGGGGCGTCTACGCAGTATTTT.

This clonotype came up a few times. This CDR3 is CASSGHGTRNLDGYTF. DNA of the CDR3: TGTGCCAGCAGTGGGCACGGGACACGGAATCTCGATGGCTACACCTTC. This sequence joins TRBV25-1 and TRBJ1-2; tentative D call: TRBD1 (6 bases). The germline V gene encodes CDR1 MGHDK and CDR2 SYGVNS. V was shortened by 4 bases and J by 6 bases, with 21 bases between the two germline ends. This CDR3 is built from 16 residues.

The gene calls are TRBV12-3 or TRBV12-4 and TRBJ2-7; 7 nucleotides align to TRBD1. CDR3 length equals 13 residues. V lost 6 bases, J lost 3 bases, and 5 bases stayed unmatched. The CDR3 protein is CASSQQGIYEQYF. Here the CDR3 DNA reads TGTGCCAGCAGCCAACAGGGGATCTACGAGCAGTACTTC.

This clonotype appeared a few times. The J gene is TRBJ1-2, the V gene TRBV6-5; the D gene is possibly TRBD1 (5 bases). With 2 bases removed from V and 7 bases from J, the gap between germline ends came to 5 bases. Germline V gene lookup returns CDR1 MNHEY and CDR2 SVGAGI. The CDR3 spans 11 residues. CDR3 nucleotides: TGTGCCAGCAGTTACGGGGGTGGCTACACCTTC. It translates to CASSYGGGYTF.

CDR3 loop: CASSSMGARDGYTF. CDR3 nucleotide sequence: TGCGCCAGCAGCTCCATGGGGGCTCGGGATGGCTACACCTTC. The chain combines TRBV5-1 with TRBJ1-2; a weak D match, TRBD1 (6 bases). V lost 3 bases to trimming and J lost 6 bases, with 15 bases between them. Germline CDR1 is SGHRS and CDR2 is YFSETQ. The CDR3 is 14 residues long.

J is TRBJ1-2 and V is TRBV20-1, with D maybe TRBD1 (5 bases). Trimming pared 3 bases from V and 7 bases from J, leaving 15 bases between. Germline loops: CDR1 DFQATT, CDR2 SNEGSKA (reference sequence). CDR3 length: 13 amino acids. CDR3 sequence: CSARGQGISGYTF. As DNA, the CDR3 is TGCAGTGCTAGGGGCCAGGGCATAAGTGGCTACACCTTC.

The chain carries TRBV20-1 and TRBJ2-1; possibly TRBD2 for D (5 bases). Germline CDR1 is DFQATT and CDR2 is SNEGSKA (reference sequence). The CDR3 is made up of 16 amino acids. Trimming removed 3 bases from V and 0 bases from J, with 15 bases in between. The CDR3 DNA is TGCAGTGCTAGGGACTTCGGGCAGGCCTCCTACAATGAGCAGTTCTTC. Encoded protein: CSARDFGQASYNEQFF.

V and J are TRBV28 and TRBJ2-6; D is uncertain. The V gene lost 5 bases and the J gene lost 0 bases, with 14 bases spanning the gap. The V gene's germline CDR1 is MDHEN and CDR2 SYDVKM. CDR3 length: 17 amino acids. The CDR3 region is CASSLREWSSGANVLTF. CDR3 DNA sequence: TGTGCCAGCAGTCTCAGAGAGTGGTCCTCTGGGGCCAACGTCCTGACTTTC.

The J gene is TRBJ2-5, the V gene TRBV14; D gene unclear. CDR1 is SGHDN, CDR2 FVKESK, per germline. V gave up 0 bases and J gave up 2 bases, with 10 bases separating them. The CDR3 is made up of 15 amino acids. The CDR3 DNA reads TGTGCCAGCAGCCAAGATCTCGTCAGGCAAGAGACCCAGTACTTC. Amino acids: CASSQDLVRQETQYF.